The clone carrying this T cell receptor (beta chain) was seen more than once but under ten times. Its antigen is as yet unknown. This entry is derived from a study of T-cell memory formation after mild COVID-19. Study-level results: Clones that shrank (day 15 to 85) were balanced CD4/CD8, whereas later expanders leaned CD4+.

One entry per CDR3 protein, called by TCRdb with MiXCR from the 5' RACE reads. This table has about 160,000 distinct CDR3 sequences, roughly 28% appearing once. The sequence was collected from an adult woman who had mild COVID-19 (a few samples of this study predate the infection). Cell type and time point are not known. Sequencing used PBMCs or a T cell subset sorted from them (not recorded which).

The DNA of the CDR3 is TGTGCCAGCAGTTTCTCGGGGGGGCGGGACTACCACAATGAGCAGTTCTTC. Translating gives CASSFSGGRDYHNEQFF. The V gene is TRBV12-3 or TRBV12-4, the J gene TRBJ2-1; 8 bases line up with TRBD2. The CDR3 is made up of 17 amino acids. With 3 bases clipped from V and 5 bases from J, the junction kept 12 bases outside the gene matches.